The rows below give T cell receptor beta chains drawn from one sample of a study of blood T cell repertoires in COVID-19. TCRdb keeps only in-frame clones here, not all; method: immunoSEQ multiplex PCR. The data hold approximately 41,000 clones, with roughly 91% observed a single time. Material for sequencing was peripheral blood. Receptors were obtained from a human donor in a cohort sampled during active COVID-19. The CDR3 runs from the conserved cysteine through the conserved F or W. The order of the fields is CDR3 DNA, CDR3 protein, J gene, V gene, clone size, D gene, CDR3 length. The D gene is left open where the match is weak. Clone size is shown for a subset of rows, as once, few, many or a class of expanded clone.

cdr3_nt: TGTGCCAGTAGCCAAACCGCCGCACACCACAATGAGCAGTTCTTC
cdr3_aa: CASSQTAAHHNEQFF
j_call: TRBJ2-1
v_call: TRBV19
clone_size: -
d_call: -
cdr3_length: 15

cdr3_nt: TGCGCCAGCAGCCAATCCCTAGCGCCTAGCTCCTACAATGAGCAGTTCTTC
cdr3_aa: CASSQSLAPSSYNEQFF
j_call: TRBJ2-1
v_call: TRBV4-1
clone_size: -
d_call: -
cdr3_length: 17

cdr3_nt: TGCGCCAGCAGCTTGACCCCCCCTCTGCGGGAGGTGTTAGTGACCCAGTACTTC
cdr3_aa: CASSLTPPLREVLVTQYF
j_call: TRBJ2-5
v_call: TRBV5-1
clone_size: -
d_call: TRBD2
cdr3_length: 18

cdr3_nt: TGTGCCAGCTCACCGGACAGTTACCAAGAGACCCAGTACTTC
cdr3_aa: CASSPDSYQETQYF
j_call: TRBJ2-5
v_call: TRBV18
clone_size: -
d_call: -
cdr3_length: 14

cdr3_nt: TGTGCCACTCAACTGGAGGCTACCAACAATGAGCAGTTCTTC
cdr3_aa: CATQLEATNNEQFF
j_call: TRBJ2-1
v_call: TRBV10-3
clone_size: -
d_call: -
cdr3_length: 14

cdr3_nt: TGTGCCGTCAGGGGTGGGGAGGGATTGTACAATGAGCAGTTCTTC
cdr3_aa: CAVRGGEGLYNEQFF
j_call: TRBJ2-1
v_call: TRBV10-3
clone_size: -
d_call: -
cdr3_length: 15

cdr3_nt: TGTGCCAGCAGTGATAGGACAGGGGTTCATGAGCAGTTCTTC
cdr3_aa: CASSDRTGVHEQFF
j_call: TRBJ2-1
v_call: TRBV2
clone_size: few
d_call: TRBD1
cdr3_length: 14

cdr3_nt: TGTGCCTCGCACAGGGATCCCTACAATGAGCAGTTCTTC
cdr3_aa: CASHRDPYNEQFF
j_call: TRBJ2-1
v_call: TRBV10-3
clone_size: -
d_call: -
cdr3_length: 13

cdr3_nt: TGTGCCAGCAGTCCGACGGACAGGGGGCCAAGCTCCTACGAGCAGTACTTC
cdr3_aa: CASSPTDRGPSSYEQYF
j_call: TRBJ2-7
v_call: TRBV7-6
clone_size: -
d_call: TRBD1
cdr3_length: 17

cdr3_nt: TGTGCCAGCAGTTTATCGGGACAGGGGAGTGGAAACACCATATATTTT
cdr3_aa: CASSLSGQGSGNTIYF
j_call: TRBJ1-3
v_call: TRBV28
clone_size: -
d_call: TRBD1
cdr3_length: 16

cdr3_nt: TGTGCCAGCAGTCCCCCGGAGACAGGGGTTTGGCAGCCCCAGCATTTT
cdr3_aa: CASSPPETGVWQPQHF
j_call: TRBJ1-5
v_call: TRBV27
clone_size: -
d_call: TRBD1
cdr3_length: 16

cdr3_nt: TGTGCCAGCTCATCCCCCAGTCAAGAGACCCAGTACTTC
cdr3_aa: CASSSPSQETQYF
j_call: TRBJ2-5
v_call: TRBV18
clone_size: -
d_call: -
cdr3_length: 13

cdr3_nt: TGTGCCAGTAGCCCCGGACTAGCGGGATATGCTGGGGCCAACGTCCTGACTTTC
cdr3_aa: CASSPGLAGYAGANVLTF
j_call: TRBJ2-6
v_call: TRBV19
clone_size: -
d_call: TRBD2
cdr3_length: 18

cdr3_nt: TGTGCCAGCAGCGTAGGGACTAGCGGGAGGCCGAACACCGGGGAGCTGTTTTTT
cdr3_aa: CASSVGTSGRPNTGELFF
j_call: TRBJ2-2
v_call: TRBV9
clone_size: -
d_call: TRBD2
cdr3_length: 18

cdr3_nt: TGTGCCAGCAGCGTAGTCGGGAGCACGGGCACCGGGGAGCTGTTTTTT
cdr3_aa: CASSVVGSTGTGELFF
j_call: TRBJ2-2
v_call: TRBV9
clone_size: -
d_call: -
cdr3_length: 16

cdr3_nt: TGTGCCAGCAGCGTAGACTTGGGAGGGGAGACGTTCTTC
cdr3_aa: CASSVDLGGETFF
j_call: TRBJ2-1
v_call: TRBV9
clone_size: -
d_call: TRBD2
cdr3_length: 13

cdr3_nt: TGTGCCAGCAGCAGAACAGGGGGCAATGGAAACACCATATATTTT
cdr3_aa: CASSRTGGNGNTIYF
j_call: TRBJ1-3
v_call: TRBV7-2
clone_size: -
d_call: TRBD1
cdr3_length: 15

cdr3_nt: TGTGCCAGCAGCCCCGCTACACCGGGACAGGGGTACTATGGCTACACCTTC
cdr3_aa: CASSPATPGQGYYGYTF
j_call: TRBJ1-2
v_call: TRBV5-6
clone_size: -
d_call: TRBD1
cdr3_length: 17

cdr3_nt: TGTGCCAGCATCCTCCGGGACAGGAACCCCGACGCTGAAGCTTTCTTT
cdr3_aa: CASILRDRNPDAEAFF
j_call: TRBJ1-1
v_call: TRBV2
clone_size: -
d_call: TRBD1
cdr3_length: 16

cdr3_nt: TGTGCCAGTAGTGCCCCATCCGGACTAGCGGGAGACCCCATCTCCTACGAGCAGTACTTC
cdr3_aa: CASSAPSGLAGDPISYEQYF
j_call: TRBJ2-7
v_call: TRBV19
clone_size: -
d_call: TRBD2
cdr3_length: 20

cdr3_nt: TGTGCCAGCAGCTTAGCGGCGAAGATGATGACAGCTGTAGCCAAAAACATTCAGTACTTC
cdr3_aa: CASSLAAKMMTAVAKNIQYF
j_call: TRBJ2-4
v_call: TRBV13
clone_size: -
d_call: -
cdr3_length: 20

cdr3_nt: TGTGCCAGCAGCTTAAGTCCAGGGGACTACGAGCAGTACTTC
cdr3_aa: CASSLSPGDYEQYF
j_call: TRBJ2-7
v_call: TRBV7-3
clone_size: -
d_call: -
cdr3_length: 14

cdr3_nt: TGTGCCAGCAGCTTGGGCGGGACTTTGGCCTACGAGCAGTACTTC
cdr3_aa: CASSLGGTLAYEQYF
j_call: TRBJ2-7
v_call: TRBV5-4
clone_size: -
d_call: -
cdr3_length: 15

cdr3_nt: TGTGCCATCACCCGGGACAGGGCTCTTCCCCTCCACTTT
cdr3_aa: CAITRDRALPLHF
j_call: TRBJ1-6
v_call: TRBV10-3
clone_size: -
d_call: TRBD1
cdr3_length: 13

cdr3_nt: TGTGCCAGCAGTCCGGGACTCCCAAACACCGGGGAGCTGTTTTTT
cdr3_aa: CASSPGLPNTGELFF
j_call: TRBJ2-2
v_call: TRBV7-2
clone_size: -
d_call: -
cdr3_length: 15

cdr3_nt: TGTGCCAGCAGCGTAAACAGGGATTTTGCCCCCCGGGCCAAAAACATTCAGTACTTC
cdr3_aa: CASSVNRDFAPRAKNIQYF
j_call: TRBJ2-4
v_call: TRBV9
clone_size: -
d_call: -
cdr3_length: 19

cdr3_nt: TGTGCCAGCAGCTTGAGACAGGGGCCACCTTACGAGCAGTACTTC
cdr3_aa: CASSLRQGPPYEQYF
j_call: TRBJ2-7
v_call: TRBV3-1/TRBV3-2
clone_size: -
d_call: TRBD1
cdr3_length: 15

cdr3_nt: TGTGCCAGCAGCTTAGATAGGACAGCTGATGGCTACACCTTC
cdr3_aa: CASSLDRTADGYTF
j_call: TRBJ1-2
v_call: TRBV7-2
clone_size: -
d_call: -
cdr3_length: 14

cdr3_nt: TGCGCCAGCAGCCAAAGGTTACTAGCGAACAATGAGCAGTTCTTC
cdr3_aa: CASSQRLLANNEQFF
j_call: TRBJ2-1
v_call: TRBV4-1
clone_size: -
d_call: TRBD2
cdr3_length: 15

cdr3_nt: TGCGCCAGCCGGGATCCCGGGGTCCCTAACTATGGCTACACCTTC
cdr3_aa: CASRDPGVPNYGYTF
j_call: TRBJ1-2
v_call: TRBV5-1
clone_size: -
d_call: -
cdr3_length: 15

cdr3_nt: TGTGCCAGCAGTCCCGGGACTGTGTATGGCTACACCTTC
cdr3_aa: CASSPGTVYGYTF
j_call: TRBJ1-2
v_call: TRBV7-9
clone_size: -
d_call: -
cdr3_length: 13

cdr3_nt: TGTGCCAGCAGTTTCCGGGACAGGAGGAACTATGGCTACACCTTC
cdr3_aa: CASSFRDRRNYGYTF
j_call: TRBJ1-2
v_call: TRBV28
clone_size: -
d_call: TRBD1
cdr3_length: 15

cdr3_nt: TGTGCCAGCAGTTACGGACAGGGCCTAGCCCCATACAATGAGCAGTTCTTC
cdr3_aa: CASSYGQGLAPYNEQFF
j_call: TRBJ2-1
v_call: TRBV14
clone_size: -
d_call: TRBD1
cdr3_length: 17

cdr3_nt: TGTGCCAGCAGTTTTGGTTTGGGAGCGGCGGATACGCAGTATTTT
cdr3_aa: CASSFGLGAADTQYF
j_call: TRBJ2-3
v_call: TRBV28
clone_size: -
d_call: -
cdr3_length: 15

cdr3_nt: TGTGCCAGCAGGACTACTTCATACACCGGGGAGCTGTTTTTT
cdr3_aa: CASRTTSYTGELFF
j_call: TRBJ2-2
v_call: TRBV28
clone_size: -
d_call: -
cdr3_length: 14

cdr3_nt: TGTGCCACCAGTGACCCGGGACTAGCGGCCTACAATGAGCAGTTCTTC
cdr3_aa: CATSDPGLAAYNEQFF
j_call: TRBJ2-1
v_call: TRBV24-1
clone_size: -
d_call: TRBD2
cdr3_length: 16

cdr3_nt: TGTGCCAGTACCATCACCGGGAACACTGAAGCTTTCTTT
cdr3_aa: CASTITGNTEAFF
j_call: TRBJ1-1
v_call: TRBV19
clone_size: -
d_call: -
cdr3_length: 13

cdr3_nt: TGTGCCAGCACCCATCCGAGCTCCTACGAGCAGTACTTC
cdr3_aa: CASTHPSSYEQYF
j_call: TRBJ2-7
v_call: TRBV7-2
clone_size: -
d_call: -
cdr3_length: 13

cdr3_nt: TGTGCCAGCAGTGACTCGTGGGGAGGGAACACTGAAGCTTTCTTT
cdr3_aa: CASSDSWGGNTEAFF
j_call: TRBJ1-1
v_call: TRBV6-4
clone_size: -
d_call: -
cdr3_length: 15

cdr3_nt: TGTGCCAGCAGCATAGGCAACCTAGCGGGACTCTACAATGAGCAGTTCTTC
cdr3_aa: CASSIGNLAGLYNEQFF
j_call: TRBJ2-1
v_call: TRBV5-6
clone_size: -
d_call: TRBD2
cdr3_length: 17

cdr3_nt: TGCAGTGCTAGTCTAGCCTCCCTTAGCACAGATACGCAGTATTTT
cdr3_aa: CSASLASLSTDTQYF
j_call: TRBJ2-3
v_call: TRBV20-1
clone_size: -
d_call: -
cdr3_length: 15

cdr3_nt: TGTGCCAGCAGCGTGAGCCCAGGGGTAGGGTCTGAAGCTTTCTTT
cdr3_aa: CASSVSPGVGSEAFF
j_call: TRBJ1-1
v_call: TRBV9
clone_size: once
d_call: -
cdr3_length: 15

cdr3_nt: TGTGCCAGCACCAGTAAGGATACGCAGTATTTT
cdr3_aa: CASTSKDTQYF
j_call: TRBJ2-3
v_call: TRBV2
clone_size: -
d_call: -
cdr3_length: 11

cdr3_nt: TGTGCCAGCAGCGTAGGCGTAGGGGCTAGCACAGATACGCAGTATTTT
cdr3_aa: CASSVGVGASTDTQYF
j_call: TRBJ2-3
v_call: TRBV9
clone_size: once
d_call: -
cdr3_length: 16

cdr3_nt: TGTGCCAGCAGCTTGGCGAGTAATTCACCCCTCCACTTT
cdr3_aa: CASSLASNSPLHF
j_call: TRBJ1-6
v_call: TRBV5-6
clone_size: -
d_call: -
cdr3_length: 13

cdr3_nt: TGTGCCAGCTCGACGGGACAGGGTTACGAGCAGTACTTC
cdr3_aa: CASSTGQGYEQYF
j_call: TRBJ2-7
v_call: TRBV18
clone_size: -
d_call: TRBD1
cdr3_length: 13

cdr3_nt: TGTGCCAGCAGTGAAGGCGGGCTCGGAGAGACCCAGTACTTC
cdr3_aa: CASSEGGLGETQYF
j_call: TRBJ2-5
v_call: TRBV6-1
clone_size: -
d_call: -
cdr3_length: 14

cdr3_nt: TGTGCCAGCAGCGTCCGGGACAGGGGTTTTGGATCCTATAATTCACCCCTCCACTTT
cdr3_aa: CASSVRDRGFGSYNSPLHF
j_call: TRBJ1-6
v_call: TRBV11-2
clone_size: -
d_call: TRBD1
cdr3_length: 19

cdr3_nt: TGTGCCAGCACCCCAGGCAGTCAAGACGAGCAGTACTTC
cdr3_aa: CASTPGSQDEQYF
j_call: TRBJ2-7
v_call: TRBV28
clone_size: -
d_call: -
cdr3_length: 13

cdr3_nt: TGCAGTGCTAGTCGGAGCGGGACGGTCAATGAGCAGTTCTTC
cdr3_aa: CSASRSGTVNEQFF
j_call: TRBJ2-1
v_call: TRBV20-1
clone_size: -
d_call: TRBD2
cdr3_length: 14

cdr3_nt: TGTGCCAGCACTCTCTCCTACACAGATACGCAGTATTTT
cdr3_aa: CASTLSYTDTQYF
j_call: TRBJ2-3
v_call: TRBV6-6
clone_size: -
d_call: -
cdr3_length: 13